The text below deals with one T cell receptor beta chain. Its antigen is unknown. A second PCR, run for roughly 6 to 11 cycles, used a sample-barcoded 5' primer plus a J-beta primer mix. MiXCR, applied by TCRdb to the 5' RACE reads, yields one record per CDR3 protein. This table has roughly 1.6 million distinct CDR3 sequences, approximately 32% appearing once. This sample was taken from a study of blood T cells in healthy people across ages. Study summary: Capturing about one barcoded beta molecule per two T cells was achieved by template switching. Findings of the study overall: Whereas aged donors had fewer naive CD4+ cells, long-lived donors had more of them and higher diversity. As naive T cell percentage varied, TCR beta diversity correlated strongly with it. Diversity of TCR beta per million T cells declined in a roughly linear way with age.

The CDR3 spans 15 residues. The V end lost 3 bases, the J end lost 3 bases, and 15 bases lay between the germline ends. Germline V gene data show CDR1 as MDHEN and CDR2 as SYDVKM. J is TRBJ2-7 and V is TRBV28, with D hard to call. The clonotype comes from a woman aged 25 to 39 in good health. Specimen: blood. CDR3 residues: CASSFALETYYEQYF. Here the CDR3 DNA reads TGTGCCAGCAGTTTTGCACTCGAGACCTACTACGAGCAGTACTTC.